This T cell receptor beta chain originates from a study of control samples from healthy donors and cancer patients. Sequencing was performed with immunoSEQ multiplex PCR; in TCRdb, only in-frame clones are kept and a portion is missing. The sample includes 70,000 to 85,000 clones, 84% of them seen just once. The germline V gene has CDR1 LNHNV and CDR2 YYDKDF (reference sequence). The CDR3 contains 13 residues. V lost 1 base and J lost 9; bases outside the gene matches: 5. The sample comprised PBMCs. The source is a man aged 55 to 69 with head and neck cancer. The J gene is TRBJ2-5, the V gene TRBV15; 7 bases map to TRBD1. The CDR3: CATSRGTGWAQYF. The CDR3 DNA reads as TGTGCCACCAGCAGAGGGACAGGTTGGGCCCAGTACTTC.